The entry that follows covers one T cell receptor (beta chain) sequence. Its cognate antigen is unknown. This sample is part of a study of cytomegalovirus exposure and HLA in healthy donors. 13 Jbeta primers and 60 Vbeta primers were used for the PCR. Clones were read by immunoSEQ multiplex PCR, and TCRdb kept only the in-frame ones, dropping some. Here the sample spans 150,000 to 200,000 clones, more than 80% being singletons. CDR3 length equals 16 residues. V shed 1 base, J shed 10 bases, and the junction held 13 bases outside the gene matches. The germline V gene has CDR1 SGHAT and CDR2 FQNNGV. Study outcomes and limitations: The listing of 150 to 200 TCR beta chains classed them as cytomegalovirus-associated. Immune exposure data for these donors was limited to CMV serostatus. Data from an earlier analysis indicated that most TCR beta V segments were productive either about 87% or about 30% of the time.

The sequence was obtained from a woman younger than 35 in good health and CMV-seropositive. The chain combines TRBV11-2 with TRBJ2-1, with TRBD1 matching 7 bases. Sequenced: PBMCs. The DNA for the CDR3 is TGTGCCAGCAGCTTAGGCCCCCCGACAGGGCACGTGGAGCAGTTCTTC. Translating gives CASSLGPPTGHVEQFF.